This note documents a single T cell receptor (beta chain) sequence. The CDR3 length is 14 residues. The germline gives CDR1 ENHRY, CDR2 SYGVKD. Trimming removed 6 bases from V and 1 base from J; junction bases left unmatched: 4. Original handling: Quantification of nucleated cells was approximated via reference gene primer amplification. TCRdb's table, derived via immunoSEQ multiplex PCR, lists solely in-frame clones and lacks some. V and J calls and clone size are given by that table; D and trimming were obtained from the DNA. This sample has roughly 95,000 clones, with 80% to 85% found just once. The record originates from a study of blood T cell repertoires in COVID-19. Whole-study context: Sites across the United States, Italy and Spain contributed samples from acute and convalescent COVID-19. T cells, B-cell-depleted T cells, or PBMCs provided the cDNA or gDNA that served as material.

This clonotype was obtained from a man between 60 and 75 years old with acute or convalescent COVID-19. This chain joins TRBV10-3 and TRBJ2-5; 8 nucleotides line up with TRBD1. Source material: peripheral blood. As DNA, the CDR3 is TGTGCCATCAGCTCCAGGGGGCTCCAAGAGACCCAGTACTTC. Protein product: CAISSRGLQETQYF.